These 5 T cell receptor beta chains came from one sample sequenced in a study of graft-versus-host responses after intestinal transplantation. The data were produced by immunoSEQ multiplex PCR, yet TCRdb's version contains in-frame clones alone and is incomplete. The sample lists about 16,000 clones; roughly 88% were seen once. The source material was PBMCs, sampled about 110 days after intestinal transplant. The receptors come from a human patient who received an intestinal transplant, so some T cells may come from the graft donor.

This chain joins TRBV5-1 and TRBJ2-5; D is unclear. CDR1 and CDR2 (germline): SGHRS, YFSETQ. Trimming stripped 4 bases from V and 1 base from J, with 14 bases between. This CDR3 has 15 residues. The CDR3 loop is CASSPGLRFQETQYF. The CDR3 DNA reads as TGCGCCAGCAGCCCTGGTTTGAGATTCCAAGAGACCCAGTACTTC. Full variable domain (rest looked up from reference TRBV5-1 and TRBJ2-5): KAGVTQTPRYLIKTRGQQVTLSCSPISGHRSVSWYQQTPGQGLQFLFEYFSETQRNKGNFPGRFSGRQFSNSRSEMNVSTLELGDSALYLCASSPGLRFQETQYFGPGTRLLVL.

This chain connects TRBV11-2 to TRBJ1-2, with a possible D match to TRBD1 (6 bases). The germline CDR1 and CDR2 sequences are SGHAT and FQNNGV. The CDR3 length is 13 residues. Trimming took off 4 bases at V and 7 bases at J, with 13 bases between the two ends. The CDR3 DNA follows: TGTGCCAGCAGCTCCCAGGGGCGGGCTGGCTACACCTTC. This sequence encodes CASSSQGRAGYTF. Together with reference TRBV11-2 and TRBJ1-2, the CDR3 gives the full variable domain: EAGVAQSPRYKIIEKRQSVAFWCNPISGHATLYWYQQILGQGPKLLIQFQNNGVVDDSQLPKDRFSAERLKGVDSTLKIQPAKLEDSAVYLCASSSQGRAGYTFGSGTRLTVV.

The rearrangement uses TRBV30 and TRBJ2-1; maybe TRBD2 (6 bases). CDR1 is GTSNPN, CDR2 SVGIG, per germline (reference sequence). The V end was cut by 0 bases, the J end by 5 bases, with 14 bases between. This CDR3 contains 15 residues. The CDR3: CAWSVDLAKDNEQFF. CDR3 bases: TGTGCCTGGAGTGTAGACCTAGCGAAGGACAATGAGCAGTTCTTC.

The chain carries TRBV15 and TRBJ2-1; 12 bases align to TRBD2. The V gene end was trimmed by 0 bases and the J gene end by 7 bases; junction bases not matched to a gene: 7. This CDR3 has 17 residues. Germline CDR1 and CDR2: LNHNV and YYDKDF (reference sequence). The CDR3 DNA follows: TGTGCCACCAGCAGAGAGACTAGCGGGAGTTTGGGTAATGAGCAGTTCTTC. Protein sequence: CATSRETSGSLGNEQFF. Filled out from reference TRBV15 and TRBJ2-1, the complete variable domain reads DAMVIQNPRYQVTQFGKPVTLSCSQTLNHNVMYWYQQKSSQAPKLLFHYYDKDFNNEADTPDNFQSRRPNTSFCFLDIRSPGLGDTAMYLCATSRETSGSLGNEQFFGPGTRLTVL.

This clone was detected only once. The chain has TRBV29-1 and TRBJ2-3; D is ambiguous. This CDR3 contains 13 residues. V lost 4 bases and J 4 bases, leaving 12 bases between the germline ends. Germline assignment: CDR1 SQVTM and CDR2 ANQGSEA. CDR3 DNA sequence: TGCAGCGTTGGGGCTCCGTGGGCAGATACGCAGTATTTT. The encoded protein is CSVGAPWADTQYF.